These T cell receptor beta chains were read from a single sample in a study of OX40 agonist ivuxolimab in advanced cancers. Profiling relied on immunoSEQ multiplex PCR, and the TCRdb table lists in-frame clones only, not all of them. The data show some 100,000 clones, with 65% to 90% seen just once and approximately 1.9% held by the top ten. Sequencing was performed on CD4+ or CD8+ T cells sorted from blood, taken in a trial of the OX40 agonist ivuxolimab. The receptors originated from an adult with an advanced solid tumor such as melanoma, head and neck, liver or kidney cancer. Each CDR3 is given with its conserved first and last residue. The order of the fields is D gene, J gene, clone size, V gene, CDR3 protein, CDR3 DNA. D genes are given only for firm matches. Clone sizes are given selectively: once, few, many, or a class where the clone is expanded.

d_gene: NA
j_gene: TRBJ1-4
abundance: NA
v_gene: TRBV2
CDR3aa: CASSAETRTPEKLFF
CDR3nt: TGTGCCAGCAGTGCTGAGACCCGGACCCCCGAAAAACTGTTTTTT

d_gene: NA
j_gene: TRBJ1-4
abundance: few
v_gene: TRBV28
CDR3aa: CASSSDATNEKLFF
CDR3nt: TGTGCCAGCAGTTCGGATGCAACTAATGAAAAACTGTTTTTT

d_gene: NA
j_gene: TRBJ2-7
abundance: NA
v_gene: TRBV5-4
CDR3aa: CASSLAGGILYEQYF
CDR3nt: TGTGCCAGCAGCTTGGCGGGCGGGATCCTCTACGAGCAGTACTTC

d_gene: NA
j_gene: TRBJ1-5
abundance: NA
v_gene: TRBV28
CDR3aa: CASSEGHAGNQPQHF
CDR3nt: TGTGCCAGCAGCGAGGGACACGCTGGCAATCAGCCCCAGCATTTT

d_gene: NA
j_gene: TRBJ1-1
abundance: few
v_gene: TRBV2
CDR3aa: CASFRVGTEAFF
CDR3nt: TGTGCCAGTTTCCGGGTGGGCACTGAAGCTTTCTTT

d_gene: NA
j_gene: TRBJ2-3
abundance: NA
v_gene: TRBV11-3
CDR3aa: CASSLSGTDTQYF
CDR3nt: TGTGCCAGCAGCTTGTCAGGCACAGATACGCAGTATTTT

d_gene: NA
j_gene: TRBJ1-1
abundance: few
v_gene: TRBV29-1
CDR3aa: CSVENEGRAFF
CDR3nt: TGCAGCGTTGAAAATGAGGGGCGAGCTTTCTTT

d_gene: NA
j_gene: TRBJ2-7
abundance: NA
v_gene: TRBV10-3
CDR3aa: CATTGLGDSEQYF
CDR3nt: TGTGCCACTACGGGACTAGGGGACAGCGAGCAGTACTTC

d_gene: NA
j_gene: TRBJ1-2
abundance: NA
v_gene: TRBV5-1
CDR3aa: CASSLAQGYYGYTF
CDR3nt: TGCGCCAGCAGCTTGGCCCAGGGTTACTATGGCTACACCTTC

d_gene: TRBD1
j_gene: TRBJ2-2
abundance: NA
v_gene: TRBV10-3
CDR3aa: CAISRQGENTGELFF
CDR3nt: TGTGCCATCAGTCGGCAGGGGGAGAACACCGGGGAGCTGTTTTTT

d_gene: TRBD1
j_gene: TRBJ1-5
abundance: NA
v_gene: TRBV27
CDR3aa: CASSMGQGSLGPQHF
CDR3nt: TGTGCCAGCAGCATGGGACAGGGGTCCCTCGGGCCCCAGCATTTT

d_gene: NA
j_gene: TRBJ2-5
abundance: NA
v_gene: TRBV7-6
CDR3aa: CASSLFQGTQETQYF
CDR3nt: TGTGCCAGCAGCTTATTTCAGGGCACCCAAGAGACCCAGTACTTC

d_gene: TRBD1
j_gene: TRBJ1-2
abundance: few
v_gene: TRBV5-6
CDR3aa: CASSSTGQGVYGYTF
CDR3nt: TGTGCCAGCAGCTCTACCGGACAGGGAGTTTATGGCTACACCTTC

d_gene: TRBD2
j_gene: TRBJ2-5
abundance: NA
v_gene: TRBV18
CDR3aa: CASSPFREGLETQYF
CDR3nt: TGTGCCAGCTCACCGTTCCGGGAGGGCTTGGAGACCCAGTACTTC

d_gene: NA
j_gene: TRBJ2-1
abundance: NA
v_gene: TRBV19
CDR3aa: CASSIEENEQFF
CDR3nt: TGTGCCAGTAGTATAGAGGAGAATGAGCAGTTCTTC

d_gene: TRBD2
j_gene: TRBJ2-5
abundance: NA
v_gene: TRBV5-1
CDR3aa: CASSPGLAGAGQETQYF
CDR3nt: TGCGCCAGCAGCCCGGGACTAGCGGGAGCGGGCCAAGAGACCCAGTACTTC

d_gene: NA
j_gene: TRBJ1-3
abundance: NA
v_gene: TRBV18
CDR3aa: CASSPGEGNTIYF
CDR3nt: TGTGCCAGCTCACCCGGGGAAGGGAACACCATATATTTT

d_gene: TRBD1
j_gene: TRBJ2-5
abundance: NA
v_gene: TRBV25-1
CDR3aa: CASSDLGTGVLETQYF
CDR3nt: TGTGCCAGCAGTGACTTAGGGACAGGGGTCCTCGAGACCCAGTACTTC

d_gene: TRBD2
j_gene: TRBJ2-1
abundance: once
v_gene: TRBV30
CDR3aa: CAWSVRGSGSNEQFF
CDR3nt: TGTGCCTGGAGTGTAAGGGGTAGCGGGAGTAATGAGCAGTTCTTC

d_gene: NA
j_gene: TRBJ2-7
abundance: NA
v_gene: TRBV5-1
CDR3aa: CASSLAPATSSYEQYF
CDR3nt: TGCGCCAGCAGCTTGGCTCCAGCGACTAGCTCCTACGAGCAGTACTTC

d_gene: TRBD2
j_gene: TRBJ2-1
abundance: NA
v_gene: TRBV9
CDR3aa: CASSEGLAEGLNEQFF
CDR3nt: TGTGCCAGCAGCGAGGGACTAGCGGAAGGACTCAATGAGCAGTTCTTC

d_gene: NA
j_gene: TRBJ2-3
abundance: NA
v_gene: TRBV6-1
CDR3aa: CASSATVSTDTQYF
CDR3nt: TGTGCCAGCAGTGCGACGGTTAGCACAGATACGCAGTATTTT

d_gene: NA
j_gene: TRBJ2-2
abundance: NA
v_gene: TRBV30
CDR3aa: CAWGTEWGELFF
CDR3nt: TGTGCCTGGGGGACCGAGTGGGGGGAGCTGTTTTTT